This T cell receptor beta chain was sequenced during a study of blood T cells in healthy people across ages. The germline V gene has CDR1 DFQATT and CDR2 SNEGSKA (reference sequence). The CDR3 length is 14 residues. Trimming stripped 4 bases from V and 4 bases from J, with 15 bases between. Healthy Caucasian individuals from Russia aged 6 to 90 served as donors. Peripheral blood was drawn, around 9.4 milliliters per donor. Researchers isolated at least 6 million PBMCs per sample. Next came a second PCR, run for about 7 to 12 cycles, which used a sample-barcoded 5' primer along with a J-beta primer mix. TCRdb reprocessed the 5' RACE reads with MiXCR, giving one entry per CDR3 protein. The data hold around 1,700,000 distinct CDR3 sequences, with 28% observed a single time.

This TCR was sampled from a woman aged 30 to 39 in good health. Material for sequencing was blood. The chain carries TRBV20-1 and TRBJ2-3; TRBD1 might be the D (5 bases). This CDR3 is CSAIVRVTADTQYF. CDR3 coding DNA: TGCAGTGCTATAGTCAGGGTGACCGCAGATACGCAGTATTTT.